Sequencing of this T cell receptor beta chain was carried out in a study of blood T cells in healthy people across ages. Findings of the study overall: Estimates based on one million T cells were treated as lower bounds. CMV status of donors was unknown, possibly confounding expanded clonotype changes.

With respect to this clonotype: Its matching antigen is unknown.

The sample, roughly 9.1 milliliters of peripheral blood, was drawn from each donor. Germline V gene data show CDR1 as LGHNA and CDR2 as YSLEER. V lost 6 bases to trimming and J lost 1 base, with 12 bases between them. The CDR3 is 14 amino acids. Together with a sample-barcoded 5' primer, a J-beta primer mix was included in a second PCR lasting roughly 6 to 12 cycles. Each cDNA molecule was tagged by a template-switch adaptor with 12 random nucleotides. TCRdb reprocessed the 5' RACE reads via MiXCR and lists one record per CDR3 protein. This sample has about a million distinct CDR3 sequences; approximately 49% occur once, and the top ten carry about an eighth.

What was sequenced was blood. This clonotype was sampled from a man aged 30 to 45 in good health. The chain is built from TRBV4-3 and TRBJ1-1; no reliable D call. DNA for the CDR3: TGCGCCAGCAGTACGGCAGGAAAGAACACTGAAGCTTTCTTT. It codes for CASSTAGKNTEAFF.